What follows is one T cell receptor beta chain and its context. The sample belongs to a study of T cells in Graves' hyperthyroidism and ophthalmopathy. Amplified TCR beta CDR3 regions came from RNA transcripts. A first-round RT-PCR of the TCR CDR3 used the HTBI primer set. From the multiplex PCR reads, TCRdb called clonotypes with MiXCR, one entry per CDR3 protein. The sample lists around 440,000 distinct CDR3 sequences; approximately 14% were seen once. If no ophthalmopathy progression occurred within 18 months, Graves' hyperthyroidism was stable. The CDR3 is 15 amino acids. Trimming at V came to 1 base and at J to 6 bases, leaving 1 base not matched to a gene. The germline V gene has CDR1 SGDLS and CDR2 YYNGEE.

The specimen sequenced was blood. This clonotype originated in a woman between 18 and 30 years old with Graves' hyperthyroidism. The chain uses TRBV9 and TRBJ2-1; the match to TRBD2 covers 13 bases. This CDR3 reads CASSVRTSGSNEQFF. The CDR3 DNA sequence: TGTGCCAGCAGCGTACGGACTAGCGGGAGCAATGAGCAGTTCTTC.